The 18 T cell receptor beta chains given below trace back to one sample, sequenced in a study of T cell repertoires in cytomegalovirus infection. TCRdb re-called the reads through MiXCR, storing one row per CDR3 protein. The sample has about half a million distinct CDR3 sequences, 33% seen once; the top ten hold 15% to 20%. The antigens these receptors bind are not known. The sequences come from cultured PBMCs, collected from culture after CMV antigen stimulation. The source of these receptors is a human donor in good health (CMV status not recorded). Some clones in this sample may be carry-over from other donors' samples.

V is TRBV6-2 or TRBV6-3 and J is TRBJ1-1; 7 nucleotides agree with TRBD1. V shed 6 bases and J 3 bases; nucleotides not matched to a gene: 7. The germline V gene encodes CDR1 MNHEY and CDR2 SVGEGT. The CDR3 has 14 residues. For the CDR3, the DNA is TGTGCCAGCAGAAAACAGGGGAGAGACACTGAAGCTTTCTTT. Its protein is CASRKQGRDTEAFF.

This clonotype showed up many times. The gene calls are TRBV12-3 or TRBV12-4 and TRBJ1-1; D call uncertain. The CDR3 length is 15 residues. The V and J ends lost 6 bases and 6 bases respectively, with 20 bases between them. CDR3 sequence reads: CASRAQATGIAEAFF. CDR3 DNA sequence: TGTGCCAGCAGAGCCCAAGCTACCGGGATCGCTGAAGCTTTCTTT.

The rearrangement uses TRBV4-3 and TRBJ2-1; no clear D. The CDR3 is 15 amino acids. Germline assignment: CDR1 LGHNA and CDR2 YSLEER. V was trimmed by 6 bases and J by 0 bases, leaving 12 bases between them. CDR3 coding DNA: TGCGCCAGCAGTCAGACCTGGAGCTCCTACAATGAGCAGTTCTTC. The encoded protein is CASSQTWSSYNEQFF.

The chain recombines TRBV20-1 with TRBJ2-3, with TRBD2 matching 13 bases. V shed 4 bases, J shed 7 bases, and the junction held 8 bases outside the gene matches. CDR3 size: 15 residues. Germline V gene lookup returns CDR1 DFQATT and CDR2 SNEGSKA (reference sequence). For the CDR3, the DNA is TGCAGTGCTATGGGACTAGCGGGACGATTTAATACGCAGTATTTT. Residues: CSAMGLAGRFNTQYF.

The chain joins TRBV6-1 to TRBJ1-1; no clear D. The germline CDR1 and CDR2 sequences are MNHNS and SASEGT. This CDR3 has 15 amino acids. V gave up 3 bases and J gave up 2 bases, with 13 bases separating them. The CDR3 DNA reads as TGTGCCAGCAGTGATCCTGGGGTGTATAACACTGAAGCTTTCTTT. Protein: CASSDPGVYNTEAFF.

The chain couples TRBV19 to TRBJ2-1; D might be TRBD2 (5 bases). The V gene lost 9 bases and the J gene lost 4 bases, with 22 bases spanning the gap. This CDR3 is 16 amino acids long. In germline, CDR1 is LNHDA, CDR2 SQIVND (reference sequence). For the CDR3, the DNA is TGTGCCAGCAGCCTTTTAGAGGGTGGTAGGTACAATGAGCAGTTCTTC. Encoded protein: CASSLLEGGRYNEQFF.

The chain employs TRBV6-2 or TRBV6-3 and TRBJ2-1; 12 nucleotides line up with TRBD2. Trimming at V came to 10 bases and at J to 4 bases, leaving 14 bases not matched to a gene. CDR1 MNHEY and CDR2 SVGEGT come from the germline V gene. This CDR3 contains 17 residues. The chain's CDR3 is CANNTGALAGGYNEQFF. The DNA of the CDR3 is TGTGCCAACAACACAGGTGCCCTAGCGGGAGGGTACAATGAGCAGTTCTTC.

This chain links TRBV29-1 with TRBJ2-5, with D perhaps TRBD2 (5 bases). CDR3 length: 15 residues. Germline V gene sequence: CDR1 SQVTM, CDR2 ANQGSEA. V gave up 1 base and J gave up 5 bases, with 17 bases separating them. CDR3 sequence reads: CSVEARAGTSETQYF. The CDR3 DNA is TGCAGCGTTGAAGCCCGGGCGGGCACTTCCGAGACCCAGTACTTC.

This clonotype showed up just a few times. The rearrangement joins TRBV7-7 to TRBJ2-1; no clear D. Between the trimmed V and J ends, which lost 1 base and 0 bases, there was a span of 10 bases. In germline, CDR1 is SSHAT, CDR2 FNYEAQ (reference sequence). The CDR3 sequence is 16 residues long. The CDR3 nucleotides read TGTGCCAGCAGCTTAGGTCCCGGCAGCTCCTACAATGAGCAGTTCTTC. This codes for CASSLGPGSSYNEQFF.

V is TRBV2 and J is TRBJ1-4, with D possibly being TRBD1 (5 bases). Trimming took off 4 bases at V and 8 bases at J, with 14 bases between the two ends. This CDR3 spans 14 amino acids. Germline V gene sequence: CDR1 SNHLY, CDR2 FYNNEI. CDR3 bases: TGTGCCAGCAGTGGTGGCGGGGCCTCAGAAAAACTGTTTTTT. It yields the protein CASSGGGASEKLFF.

The sample holds many counts of this clonotype. This chain uses TRBV7-2 with TRBJ2-7; D may be TRBD1 (6 bases). This CDR3 contains 13 residues. CDR1 is SGHTA and CDR2 is FQGNSA in the germline V gene. V lost 5 bases, J lost 9 bases, and 17 bases lay in between. CDR3 amino acids: CASSPSDSSVQYF. In DNA form, the CDR3 reads TGTGCCAGCAGCCCCTCGGACAGCTCTGTGCAGTACTTC.

V gene TRBV7-3 combines with J gene TRBJ2-3; D could derive from TRBD1 or TRBD2 (5 bases each). This CDR3 is 14 amino acids long. Deletions cut 4 bases from V and 4 bases from J, with 12 bases between. Germline V gives CDR1 SGHTA, CDR2 FQGTGA. The CDR3 bases are TGTGCCAGCAGCTCGGGACCTGCCCCAGATACGCAGTATTTT. Protein product: CASSSGPAPDTQYF.

This clonotype has more than one count but fewer than ten. The chain employs TRBV27 and TRBJ2-3; TRBD1 agrees at 9 bases. From germline, CDR1 is MNHEY and CDR2 SMNVEV (reference sequence). Losses at the gene ends were 3 bases for V and 2 bases for J; bases not matched to a gene: 9. This CDR3 has 17 amino acids. This CDR3 reads CASSFRDRAEPTDTQYF. The CDR3 DNA follows: TGTGCCAGCAGTTTCAGGGACAGGGCGGAACCCACAGATACGCAGTATTTT.

This clonotype was detected only once. The gene calls are TRBV4-1 and TRBJ2-3; a possible D gene is TRBD1 (7 bases). Trimming removed 1 base from V and 0 bases from J, with 14 bases in between. The germline gives CDR1 MGHRA, CDR2 YSYEKL. The CDR3 has 17 amino acids. The CDR3 protein is CASSQGGTVTSTDTQYF. In DNA, the CDR3 is TGCGCCAGCAGCCAAGGCGGGACAGTCACCAGCACAGATACGCAGTATTTT.

The chain employs TRBV7-9 and TRBJ2-1; 10 nucleotides agree with TRBD2. The CDR3 contains 18 residues. V was pared by 2 bases and J by 6 bases, with 13 bases of the junction left unmatched. CDR1 is SEHNR and CDR2 is FQNEAQ in the germline V gene (reference sequence). The CDR3 bases are TGTGCCAGCAGCTTAACCCCCTGGGGAGCGGGAGGGAGCAATGAGCAGTTCTTC. Its translation: CASSLTPWGAGGSNEQFF.

V usage is TRBV11-3 and J usage is TRBJ2-1, with 10 nucleotides matching TRBD2. The CDR3 spans 21 residues. Germline V lookup: CDR1 SGHNT, CDR2 YENEEA. The J segment lost 8 bases and the V segment lost 1 base, leaving 23 bases of the junction unmatched. CDR3 DNA: TGTGCCAGCAGCTTAGTTCGGGGAGCGGGGACTAGCGCCACTAGGATCGATGAGCAGTTCTTC. This gives the protein CASSLVRGAGTSATRIDEQFF.

The chain uses TRBV2 and TRBJ2-7; 7 bases map to TRBD2. Looked up from germline, CDR1 is SNHLY and CDR2 is FYNNEI. This CDR3 spans 13 amino acids. V shed 7 bases, J shed 4 bases, and the junction held 7 bases outside the gene matches. The CDR3 loop reads CASMGLADYEQYV. CDR3 DNA: TGTGCCAGCATGGGGCTAGCGGATTACGAGCAGTACGTC.

This clonotype appeared a few times. The chain combines TRBV7-2 with TRBJ2-3, with 7 bases that match TRBD2. Per germline, CDR1 SGHTA and CDR2 FQGNSA. V shed 3 bases, J shed 0 bases, and the junction held 6 bases outside the gene matches. CDR3 length: 16 residues. The CDR3 DNA reads TGTGCCAGCAGCTTGTCTAGCGGATTTAGCACAGATACGCAGTATTTT. Its translation: CASSLSSGFSTDTQYF.